Each of the 14 T cell receptor beta chains below was sequenced from the same sample in a study of T cell responses to AZD1222 COVID-19 vaccine. The data were produced by immunoSEQ multiplex PCR, yet TCRdb's version contains in-frame clones alone and is incomplete. The table includes 150,000 or so clones, 89% detected once. The sequencing here drew on peripheral blood, taken on day 0 of AZD1222 vaccination. All receptors derive from an adult in good health.

The V call is TRBV3-1 (or the pseudogene TRBV3-2), the J call TRBJ1-2; D uncertain. The V gene lost 1 base and the J gene lost 2 bases, with 11 bases spanning the gap. Germline CDR1 is LGHDT and CDR2 is YNNKEL (reference sequence). The CDR3 spans 15 residues. In nucleotides, the CDR3 is TGTGCCAGCAGCCAAGCTCAAGGAATCAACTATGGCTACACCTTC. This sequence encodes CASSQAQGINYGYTF.

This clone was recorded only once. This chain joins TRBV5-1 and TRBJ2-1; D is perhaps TRBD2 (5 bases). The ends were cut back, 1 base at V and 0 bases at J, with 11 bases in the middle. CDR3 length equals 16 residues. Germline V gene data show CDR1 as SGHRS and CDR2 as YFSETQ. CDR3 nucleotide sequence: TGCGCCAGCAGCTTGCGCGGGTCGAGCTCCTACAATGAGCAGTTCTTC. This sequence encodes CASSLRGSSSYNEQFF.

The chain combines TRBV18 with TRBJ1-6; tentatively, D is TRBD1 (6 bases). CDR1 and CDR2 (germline): KGHSH, LQKENI. V was trimmed by 3 bases and J by 4 bases, leaving 10 bases between them. The CDR3 runs 15 residues. The CDR3 is CASSPDRFYNSPLHF. The DNA of the CDR3 is TGTGCCAGCTCACCCGACAGGTTTTATAATTCACCCCTCCACTTT.

On this clone: This CDR3 is also generated by other DNA sequences in the sample. The chain couples TRBV7-2 to TRBJ2-7; no reliable D call. V lost 1 base, J lost 2 bases, and 9 bases lay in between. This CDR3 is 14 amino acids long. Per the germline V gene, CDR1 is SGHTA and CDR2 is FQGNSA. CDR3 sequence: CASSLDLGAYEQYF. The DNA of the CDR3 is TGTGCCAGCAGCTTAGATCTTGGGGCCTACGAGCAGTACTTC. Complete variable domain (other parts from reference TRBV7-2 and TRBJ2-7): GAGVSQSPSNKVTEKGKDVELRCDPISGHTALYWYRQSLGQGLEFLIYFQGNSAPDKSGLPSDRFSAERTGGSVSTLTIQRTQQEDSAVYLCASSLDLGAYEQYFGPGTRLTVT.

This clone was found a few times. The rearrangement joins TRBV11-2 to TRBJ2-3; D possibly matches TRBD1 or TRBD2 (5 bases each). The V gene lost 5 bases and the J gene lost 9 bases, with 15 bases spanning the gap. CDR3 length: 13 residues. Germline CDR1 is SGHAT and CDR2 is FQNNGV. The CDR3 nucleotides read TGTGCCAGCAGCCATGGGGACGAGCGGACGCAGTATTTT. Translating it yields CASSHGDERTQYF.

V and J are TRBV28 and TRBJ1-5; D not resolved. The V gene lost 2 bases and the J gene lost 2 bases, with 7 bases spanning the gap. This CDR3 contains 14 residues. CDR1 and CDR2 from the germline V gene are MDHEN and SYDVKM. CDR3 bases: TGTGCCAGCAGTTTAACTTTCGGCAATCAGCCCCAGCATTTT. This gives the protein CASSLTFGNQPQHF.

This clone was detected only once. This chain links TRBV7-8 with TRBJ2-2; no firm D call. Looked up from germline, CDR1 is SGHVS and CDR2 is FQNEAQ. The V gene lost 10 bases and the J gene lost 4 bases, with 13 bases spanning the gap. CDR3 length: 13 residues. CDR3 in DNA: TGTGCCACACACTTTTGGCGCACCGGGGAGCTGTTTTTT. It encodes CATHFWRTGELFF.

The chain joins TRBV19 to TRBJ2-2; 7 bases map to TRBD1. The germline V gene encodes CDR1 LNHDA and CDR2 SQIVND (reference sequence). After removal of 5 bases from V and 0 bases from J, the junction contained 3 bases not matched to a gene. The CDR3 covers 15 residues. In DNA form, the CDR3 reads TGTGCCAGTAGTGAGGGACAGTCGAACACCGGGGAGCTGTTTTTT. Protein sequence: CASSEGQSNTGELFF.

The chain combines TRBV28 with TRBJ1-5; perhaps TRBD1 as D (6 bases). V was clipped by 5 bases and J by 1 base, with 18 bases between them. The CDR3 runs to 17 residues. Germline lookup yields CDR1 MDHEN and CDR2 SYDVKM. CDR3 bases: TGTGCCAGCAGTCGGCAGGCCAGGGGCTTAAGCAATCAGCCCCAGCATTTT. It yields the protein CASSRQARGLSNQPQHF.

The chain links TRBV5-1 to TRBJ1-4; no clear D gene. The CDR3 has 17 amino acids. Germline CDR1 SGHRS, CDR2 YFSETQ. V lost 4 bases to trimming and J lost 4 bases, with 20 bases between them. The CDR3 DNA is TGCGCCAGCAGCCCGACTCCCTCCTTTGGTTTTAATGAAAAACTGTTTTTT. Protein sequence: CASSPTPSFGFNEKLFF.

This sequence joins TRBV6-2 or TRBV6-3 and TRBJ1-1; no firm D call. The CDR3 has 13 amino acids. Germline assignment: CDR1 MNHEY and CDR2 SVGEGT. Trimming cost V 2 bases and J 6 bases, with 10 bases left between them. CDR3 nucleotide sequence: TGTGCCAGCAGTTACAACCCGGAGGCTGAAGCTTTCTTT. As protein: CASSYNPEAEAFF.

The CDR3 DNA reads TGTGCCAGCAGCTTAGTCTCTACAGTCCGAAACACCATATATTTT. Translated: CASSLVSTVRNTIYF. The rearrangement links TRBV7-9 to TRBJ1-3, with D unresolved. The CDR3 covers 15 residues. Between the trimmed V and J ends, which lost 1 base and 5 bases, there was a span of 12 bases. The germline CDR1 and CDR2 sequences are SEHNR and FQNEAQ (reference sequence).

The V and J genes are TRBV3-1 (or the pseudogene TRBV3-2) and TRBJ2-3, with D uncertain. Germline V gene lookup returns CDR1 LGHDT and CDR2 YNNKEL (reference sequence). This CDR3 is 13 amino acids long. Between the trimmed V and J ends, which lost 4 bases and 4 bases, there was a span of 9 bases. DNA of the CDR3: TGTGCCAGCAGCCCCCCCGGAGCAGATACGCAGTATTTT. It specifies CASSPPGADTQYF.

This sequence joins TRBV6-5 and TRBJ1-5; D is ambiguous. The CDR3 extends over 13 amino acids. V gave up 6 bases and J gave up 1 base, with 7 bases separating them. Germline V lookup: CDR1 MNHEY, CDR2 SVGAGI. Written as DNA, the CDR3 is TGTGCCAGCAGCCGGACGAGCAATCAGCCCCAGCATTTT. This codes for CASSRTSNQPQHF.